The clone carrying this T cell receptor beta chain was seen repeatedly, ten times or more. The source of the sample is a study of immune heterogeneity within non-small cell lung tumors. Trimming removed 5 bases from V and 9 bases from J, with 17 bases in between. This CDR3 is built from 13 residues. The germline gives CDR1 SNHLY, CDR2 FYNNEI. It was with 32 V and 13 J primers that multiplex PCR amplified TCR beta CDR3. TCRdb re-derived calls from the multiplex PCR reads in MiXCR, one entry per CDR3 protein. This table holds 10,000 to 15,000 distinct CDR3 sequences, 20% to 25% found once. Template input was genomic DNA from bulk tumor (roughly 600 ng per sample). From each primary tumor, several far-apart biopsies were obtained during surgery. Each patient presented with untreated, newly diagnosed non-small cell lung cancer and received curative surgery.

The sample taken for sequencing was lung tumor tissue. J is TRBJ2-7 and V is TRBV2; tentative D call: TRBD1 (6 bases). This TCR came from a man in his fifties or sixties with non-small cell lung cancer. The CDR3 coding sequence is TGTGCCAGCAGTCCGACCCAGCAGGGGTTGCAGTACTTC. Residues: CASSPTQQGLQYF.